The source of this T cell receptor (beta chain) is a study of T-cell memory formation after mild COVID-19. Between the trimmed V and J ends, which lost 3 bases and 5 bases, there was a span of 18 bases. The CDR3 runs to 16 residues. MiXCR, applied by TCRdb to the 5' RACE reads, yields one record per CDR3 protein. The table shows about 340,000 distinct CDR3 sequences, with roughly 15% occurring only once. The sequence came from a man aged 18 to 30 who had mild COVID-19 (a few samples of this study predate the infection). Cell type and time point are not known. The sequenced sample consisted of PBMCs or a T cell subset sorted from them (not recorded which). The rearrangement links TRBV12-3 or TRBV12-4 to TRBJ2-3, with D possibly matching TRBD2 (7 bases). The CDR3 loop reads CASSFITGGSVDTQYF. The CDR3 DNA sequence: TGTGCCAGCAGTTTTATAACGGGGGGCTCGGTAGATACGCAGTATTTT.